This T cell receptor beta chain was recovered during a study of cytomegalovirus exposure and HLA in healthy donors. Broader study findings: For presence/absence analyses, sequencing depth was assumed to be roughly uniform across donors.

Concerning this clone itself: The antigen remains unidentified.

60 Vbeta and 13 Jbeta primers were used in PCR. Sequenced by immunoSEQ multiplex PCR; TCRdb stores in-frame clones only, minus some. The sample comprises about 170,000 clones, about three quarters of which are singletons, and approximately 1.5% rests with the top ten. Per germline, CDR1 SGHTA and CDR2 FQGTGA. This CDR3 spans 15 amino acids. J was trimmed by 0 bases and V by 1 base; bases with no gene match: 1. Material for sequencing was PBMCs. J is TRBJ2-3 and V is TRBV7-3; TRBD2 agrees at 7 bases. The sequence was collected from a girl aged 10 to 17 in good health and CMV-seronegative. CDR3 DNA: TGTGCCAGCAGCTTAAGGCGGGGGAGCACAGATACGCAGTATTTT. This translates into CASSLRRGSTDTQYF. Complete variable domain (other parts from reference TRBV7-3 and TRBJ2-3): GAGVSQTPSNKVTEKGKYVELRCDPISGHTALYWYRQSLGQGPEFLIYFQGTGAADDSGLPNDRFFAVRPEGSVSTLKIQRTERGDSAVYLCASSLRRGSTDTQYFGPGTRLTVL.